These T cell receptor beta chains were read from a single sample in a study of blood T cell repertoires in COVID-19. TCRdb keeps only in-frame clones here, not all; method: immunoSEQ multiplex PCR. Of about 430,000 clones in the sample, around 90% were seen once. Source material: peripheral blood. All receptors derive from a man between 18 and 35 years old with COVID-19, enrolled during active disease. The CDR3 runs from the conserved cysteine through the conserved F or W. D genes are given only for firm matches. The size of a clone is reported for some rows only, either as once, few or many, or as a class for expanded clones.

v_call: TRBV19
j_call: TRBJ2-7
clone_size: once
d_call: -
cdr3_nt: TGTGCCAGTAGTCCTTACAGGGACAAGGTCCTATCCTACGAGCAGTACTTC
cdr3_aa: CASSPYRDKVLSYEQYF

v_call: TRBV6-5
j_call: TRBJ1-1
clone_size: once
d_call: TRBD1
cdr3_nt: TGTGCCAGCAGTTACGAGGGGGCGGCATTGGACACTGAAGCTTTCTTT
cdr3_aa: CASSYEGAALDTEAFF

v_call: TRBV19
j_call: TRBJ2-2
clone_size: -
d_call: TRBD2
cdr3_nt: TGTGCCAGTAGTAAATCGGGACTAGCTTCCGGGGAGCTGTTTTTT
cdr3_aa: CASSKSGLASGELFF

v_call: TRBV27
j_call: TRBJ1-1
clone_size: -
d_call: TRBD1
cdr3_nt: TGTGCCAGCAGTACCGGACAGGGGAACACTGAAGCTTTCTTT
cdr3_aa: CASSTGQGNTEAFF

v_call: TRBV11-3
j_call: TRBJ2-3
clone_size: -
d_call: -
cdr3_nt: TGTGCCAGCAGCTTTGGACAGCCAGATACGCAGTATTTT
cdr3_aa: CASSFGQPDTQYF

v_call: TRBV5-4
j_call: TRBJ1-3
clone_size: -
d_call: TRBD1
cdr3_nt: TGTGCCAGCAGCCCCGGACAGGGCCGAAACACCATATATTTT
cdr3_aa: CASSPGQGRNTIYF

v_call: TRBV7-3
j_call: TRBJ2-3
clone_size: -
d_call: -
cdr3_nt: TGTGCCAGCAGCCCAAGGGGGGACAGCCCAGATACGCAGTATTTT
cdr3_aa: CASSPRGDSPDTQYF

v_call: TRBV6-6
j_call: TRBJ1-5
clone_size: once
d_call: -
cdr3_nt: TGTGCCAGCACCCAAGCCGAAACCAATCAGCCCCAGCATTTT
cdr3_aa: CASTQAETNQPQHF

v_call: TRBV9
j_call: TRBJ2-1
clone_size: -
d_call: TRBD2
cdr3_nt: TGTGCCAGCAGCGGACTAGCGGGAGCCTACAATGAGCAGTTCTTC
cdr3_aa: CASSGLAGAYNEQFF

v_call: TRBV12-5
j_call: TRBJ2-5
clone_size: -
d_call: TRBD2
cdr3_nt: TGTGCTAGTGGTTTCTCGGTGCTAGCGGGATCGGGGGAGACCCAGTACTTC
cdr3_aa: CASGFSVLAGSGETQYF

v_call: TRBV6-5
j_call: TRBJ1-2
clone_size: -
d_call: -
cdr3_nt: TGTGCCAGCAGTTACTCGCGGGGGGCTGGCTACACCTTC
cdr3_aa: CASSYSRGAGYTF

v_call: TRBV12-5
j_call: TRBJ1-5
clone_size: -
d_call: TRBD1
cdr3_nt: TGTGCTAGTGGTTTGGTACTAGGACAGGGTGGGCAGCCCCAGCATTTT
cdr3_aa: CASGLVLGQGGQPQHF

v_call: TRBV10-3
j_call: TRBJ1-2
clone_size: -
d_call: -
cdr3_nt: TGTGCCATCCACCAGGGGAATGGCTACACCTTC
cdr3_aa: CAIHQGNGYTF

v_call: TRBV7-6
j_call: TRBJ1-5
clone_size: -
d_call: TRBD1
cdr3_nt: TGTGCCAGCAGCCCGACAGGGGCCTATAGCAATCAGCCCCAGCATTTT
cdr3_aa: CASSPTGAYSNQPQHF

v_call: TRBV12-3/TRBV12-4
j_call: TRBJ1-2
clone_size: -
d_call: -
cdr3_nt: TGTGCCAGCAGGGGGACTGAATATGGCTACACCTTC
cdr3_aa: CASRGTEYGYTF

v_call: TRBV7-8
j_call: TRBJ2-1
clone_size: -
d_call: -
cdr3_nt: TGTGCCAGCAGCTTAGAGGAGGAGCTTAGCTCCTACAATGAGCAGTTCTTC
cdr3_aa: CASSLEEELSSYNEQFF

v_call: TRBV2
j_call: TRBJ1-1
clone_size: -
d_call: -
cdr3_nt: TGTGCCAGCAAAGGGGGGGCATTGGGGAACACTGAAGCTTTCTTT
cdr3_aa: CASKGGALGNTEAFF

v_call: TRBV4-2
j_call: TRBJ2-1
clone_size: -
d_call: TRBD2
cdr3_nt: TGTGCCAGCAGCCAAGAAGCGGGGCTCTCCTACAATGAGCAGTTCTTC
cdr3_aa: CASSQEAGLSYNEQFF

v_call: TRBV5-4
j_call: TRBJ2-1
clone_size: -
d_call: TRBD2
cdr3_nt: TGTGCCAGCAGCTCAGGACTAGCGGGAGACCCGTTCTTC
cdr3_aa: CASSSGLAGDPFF

v_call: TRBV4-1
j_call: TRBJ2-5
clone_size: -
d_call: -
cdr3_nt: TGCGCCAGCAGCCAAGTTACAGGGTACCAAGAGACCCAGTACTTC
cdr3_aa: CASSQVTGYQETQYF